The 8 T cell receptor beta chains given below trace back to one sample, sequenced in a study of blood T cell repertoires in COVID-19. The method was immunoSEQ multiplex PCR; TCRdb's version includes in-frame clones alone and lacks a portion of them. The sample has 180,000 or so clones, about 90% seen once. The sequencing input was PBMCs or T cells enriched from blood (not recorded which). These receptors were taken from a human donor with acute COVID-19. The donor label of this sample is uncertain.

CDR3 sequence (DNA): TGTGCCAGTAGTACTGCAGGGGCCGCTAATGAAAAACTGTTTTTT. Translation: CASSTAGAANEKLFF. The chain is built from TRBV19 and TRBJ1-4, with a possible D match to TRBD1 (6 bases). Trimming cost V 4 bases and J 3 bases, with 12 bases left between them. This CDR3 is 15 amino acids long. CDR1 is LNHDA and CDR2 is SQIVND in the germline V gene (reference sequence).

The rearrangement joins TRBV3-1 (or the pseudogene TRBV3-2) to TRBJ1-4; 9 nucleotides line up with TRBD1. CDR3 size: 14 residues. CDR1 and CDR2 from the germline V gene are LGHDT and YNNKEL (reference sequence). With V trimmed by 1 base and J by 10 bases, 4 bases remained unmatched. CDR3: CASSQADRGGKLFF. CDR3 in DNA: TGTGCCAGCAGCCAAGCGGACAGGGGAGGAAAACTGTTTTTT.

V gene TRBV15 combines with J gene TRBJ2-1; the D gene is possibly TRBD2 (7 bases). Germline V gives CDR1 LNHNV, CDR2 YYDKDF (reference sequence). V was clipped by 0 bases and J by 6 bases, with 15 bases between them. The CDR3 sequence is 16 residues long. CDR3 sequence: CATSRDLVGGLNEQFF. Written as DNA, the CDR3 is TGTGCCACCAGCAGAGATCTTGTGGGGGGGCTCAATGAGCAGTTCTTC.

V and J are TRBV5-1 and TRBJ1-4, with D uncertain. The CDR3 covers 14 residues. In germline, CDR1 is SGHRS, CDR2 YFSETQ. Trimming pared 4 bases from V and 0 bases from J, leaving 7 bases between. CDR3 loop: CASSTGTTNEKLFF. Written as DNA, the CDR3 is TGCGCCAGCAGCACCGGGACAACTAATGAAAAACTGTTTTTT.

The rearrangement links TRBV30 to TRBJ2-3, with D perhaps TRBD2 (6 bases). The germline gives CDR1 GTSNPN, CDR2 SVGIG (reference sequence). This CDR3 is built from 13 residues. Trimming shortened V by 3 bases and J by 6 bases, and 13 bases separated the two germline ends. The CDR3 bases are TGTGCCTGGAGCGGGGCTGGGGGGGATACGCAGTATTTT. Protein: CAWSGAGGDTQYF.

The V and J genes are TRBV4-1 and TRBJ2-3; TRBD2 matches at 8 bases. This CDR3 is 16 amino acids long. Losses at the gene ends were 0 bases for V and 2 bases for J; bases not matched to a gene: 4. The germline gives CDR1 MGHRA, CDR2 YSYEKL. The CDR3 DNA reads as TGCGCCAGCAGCCAAGATCAGCGGGGGCCCACAGATACGCAGTATTTT. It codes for CASSQDQRGPTDTQYF.

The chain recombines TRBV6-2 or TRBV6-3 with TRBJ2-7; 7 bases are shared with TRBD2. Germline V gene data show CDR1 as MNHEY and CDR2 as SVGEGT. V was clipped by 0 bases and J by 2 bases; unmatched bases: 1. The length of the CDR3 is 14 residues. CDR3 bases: TGTGCCAGCAGTTACTCGACTAGCACCTACGAGCAGTACTTC. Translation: CASSYSTSTYEQYF.

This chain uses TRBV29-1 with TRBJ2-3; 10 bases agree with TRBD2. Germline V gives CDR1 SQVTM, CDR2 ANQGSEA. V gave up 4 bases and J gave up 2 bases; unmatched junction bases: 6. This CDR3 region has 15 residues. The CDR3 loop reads CSVVLAGSTTDTQYF. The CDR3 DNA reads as TGCAGCGTTGTACTAGCGGGGTCAACCACAGATACGCAGTATTTT.